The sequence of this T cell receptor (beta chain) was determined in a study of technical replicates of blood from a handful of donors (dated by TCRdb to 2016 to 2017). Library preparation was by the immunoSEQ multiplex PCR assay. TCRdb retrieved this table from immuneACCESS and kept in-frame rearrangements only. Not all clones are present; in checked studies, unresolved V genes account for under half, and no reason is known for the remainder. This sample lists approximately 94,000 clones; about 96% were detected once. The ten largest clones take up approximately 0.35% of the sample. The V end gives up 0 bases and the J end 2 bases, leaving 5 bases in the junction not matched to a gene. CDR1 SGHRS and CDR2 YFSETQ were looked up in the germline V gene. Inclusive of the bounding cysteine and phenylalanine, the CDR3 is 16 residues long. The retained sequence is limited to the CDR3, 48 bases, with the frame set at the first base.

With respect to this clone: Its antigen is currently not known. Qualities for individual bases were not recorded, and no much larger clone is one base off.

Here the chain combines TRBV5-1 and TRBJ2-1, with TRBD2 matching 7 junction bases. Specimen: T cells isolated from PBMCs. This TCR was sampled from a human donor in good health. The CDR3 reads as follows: CASSLGLAAPYNEQFF. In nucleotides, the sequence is TGCGCCAGCAGCTTGGGGCTAGCGGCCCCCTACAATGAGCAGTTCTTC.